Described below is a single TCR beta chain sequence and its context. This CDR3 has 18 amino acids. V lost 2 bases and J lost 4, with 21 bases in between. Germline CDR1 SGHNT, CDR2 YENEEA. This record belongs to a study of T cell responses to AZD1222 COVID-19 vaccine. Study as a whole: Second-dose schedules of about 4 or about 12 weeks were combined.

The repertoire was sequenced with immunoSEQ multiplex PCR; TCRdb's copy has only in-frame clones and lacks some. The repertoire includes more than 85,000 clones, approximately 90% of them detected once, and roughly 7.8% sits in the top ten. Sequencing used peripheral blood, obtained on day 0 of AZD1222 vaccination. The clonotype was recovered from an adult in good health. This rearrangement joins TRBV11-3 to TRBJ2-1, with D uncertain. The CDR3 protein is CASSLMPHLGLQYNEQFF. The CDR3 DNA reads TGTGCCAGCAGCTTAATGCCCCACTTGGGGTTACAATACAATGAGCAGTTCTTC.